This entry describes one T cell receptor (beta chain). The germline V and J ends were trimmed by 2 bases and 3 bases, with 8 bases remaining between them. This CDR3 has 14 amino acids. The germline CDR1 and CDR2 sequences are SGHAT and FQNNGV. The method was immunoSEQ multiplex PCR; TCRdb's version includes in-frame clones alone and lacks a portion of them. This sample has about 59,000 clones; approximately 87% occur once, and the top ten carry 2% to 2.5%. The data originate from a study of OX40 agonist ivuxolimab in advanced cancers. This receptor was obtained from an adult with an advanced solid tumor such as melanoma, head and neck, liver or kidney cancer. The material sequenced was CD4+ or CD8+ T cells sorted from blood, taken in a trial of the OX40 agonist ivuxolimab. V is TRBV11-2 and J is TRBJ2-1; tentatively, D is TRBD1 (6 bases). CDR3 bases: TGTGCCAGCAGCTTAACGACAGGCTACAATGAGCAGTTCTTC. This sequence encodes CASSLTTGYNEQFF.